This T cell receptor beta chain was profiled in a study of shared clonotypes between healthy human individuals. Study-wide findings and caveats: Tissues were not sampled, only blood, and their repertoires likely differ. It was the few donors that limited the genetic and exposure-history diversity represented.

This CDR3 has 15 residues. Germline V lookup: CDR1 MDHEN, CDR2 SYDVKM. The junction had 5 bases not matched to a gene; V was cut back by 5 bases and J by 4 bases. Replicate PCRs run on unsorted PBMC used about 300 ng DNA, which was approximately 30,000 T cell genomes. Libraries were prepared by immunoSEQ multiplex PCR; TCRdb keeps only in-frame clonotypes and omits some of them. This sample has some 490,000 clones, with about 85% found just once. On this clone itself: Its antigen is not identified. Other DNA sequences from this sample encode an identical CDR3 as well.

The rearrangement joins TRBV28 to TRBJ1-4; 9 bases match TRBD1. The sequenced sample was PBMCs. The sequence came from a woman aged 40-49 years in good health. Some clones in this sample may be carry-over from other donors' samples. CDR3 residues: CASSPPTGGNEKLFF. The DNA of the CDR3 is TGTGCCAGCAGTCCCCCGACAGGGGGTAATGAAAAACTGTTTTTT.